The 20 T cell receptor beta chains given below trace back to one sample, sequenced in a study of blood T cell repertoires in COVID-19. The data were produced by immunoSEQ multiplex PCR, yet TCRdb's version contains in-frame clones alone and is incomplete. The sample records 350,000 to 500,000 clones, roughly 90% being singletons. Sequenced material: PBMCs or T cells enriched from blood (not recorded which). Receptors originate from a woman aged 18-29 years who had been exposed to COVID-19.

The CDR3 loop is CASSPNSATGLANYGYTF. For the CDR3, the DNA is TGTGCCAGCAGCCCCAACAGTGCGACAGGCCTAGCTAACTATGGCTACACCTTC. The chain is built from TRBV28 and TRBJ1-2; a possible D gene is TRBD1 (6 bases). The ends were cut back, 6 bases at V and 0 bases at J, with 23 bases in the middle. The CDR3 runs 18 residues. The V gene's germline CDR1 is MDHEN and CDR2 SYDVKM.

This sequence joins TRBV18 and TRBJ1-3; D unresolved. The CDR3 is 14 amino acids. Germline CDR1 and CDR2: KGHSH and LQKENI. Trimming pared 2 bases from V and 3 bases from J, leaving 8 bases between. CDR3 loop: CASSPSGNGNTIYF. In DNA form, the CDR3 reads TGTGCCAGCTCACCATCGGGGAATGGAAACACCATATATTTT.

V is TRBV11-1 and J is TRBJ1-2; 9 positions match TRBD1. This CDR3 spans 14 amino acids. The V and J ends lost 3 bases and 8 bases, in that order; junction bases with no gene match: 7. Germline V gene sequence: CDR1 SGHAT, CDR2 FQDESV (reference sequence). CDR3 nucleotide sequence: TGTGCCAGCAGCTTGGACAGGGGTTCGGAAGGCTACACCTTC. Encoded protein: CASSLDRGSEGYTF.

V usage is TRBV5-6 and J usage is TRBJ2-7; 8 bases are shared with TRBD2. This CDR3 has 15 amino acids. Trimming cost V 1 base and J 7 bases; bases outside gene matches: 10. Germline CDR1 SGHDT, CDR2 YYEEEE. CDR3 protein: CASSLISGKTGEQYF. The CDR3 coding sequence is TGTGCCAGCAGCTTGATTAGCGGGAAAACGGGGGAGCAGTACTTC.

This clone was seen once. Other DNA sequences in this sample translate to the same CDR3. The CDR3 is CASSLGQMNTEAFF. In DNA, the CDR3 is TGCGCCAGCAGCTTAGGACAGATGAACACTGAAGCTTTCTTT. The V call is TRBV5-1, the J call TRBJ1-1; the D gene is possibly TRBD1 (6 bases). Looked up from germline, CDR1 is SGHRS and CDR2 is YFSETQ. Trimming left V 2 bases short and J 0 bases short, with 8 bases between. The CDR3 contains 14 residues.

The rearrangement links TRBV10-3 to TRBJ2-7, with D perhaps TRBD1 (5 bases). The CDR3 extends over 14 amino acids. V gave up 6 bases and J gave up 1 base, with 13 bases separating them. Germline-derived CDR1 and CDR2 are ENHRY and SYGVKD. This CDR3 is CAIRGEDRSYEQYF. In DNA, the CDR3 is TGTGCCATCAGGGGCGAAGACAGATCCTACGAGCAGTACTTC.

With regard to this clone: The sample contains more than one DNA sequence encoding this CDR3. The chain links TRBV18 to TRBJ1-1, with TRBD1 as a possible D gene (6 bases). V lost 4 bases and J lost 2, with 8 bases in between. The CDR3 consists of 13 residues. CDR1 is KGHSH and CDR2 is LQKENI in the germline V gene. DNA of the CDR3: TGTGCCAGCTCACTGGGACAAAACACTGAAGCTTTCTTT. This sequence encodes CASSLGQNTEAFF. Supplemented by reference TRBV18 and TRBJ1-1, the full variable domain reads NAGVMQNPRHLVRRRGQEARLRCSPMKGHSHVYWYRQLPEEGLKFMVYLQKENIIDESGMPKERFSAEFPKEGPSILRIQQVVRGDSAAYFCASSLGQNTEAFFGQGTRLTVV.

This chain joins TRBV5-1 and TRBJ2-6; D is unresolved. Trimming took 0 bases from V and 4 from J, leaving 11 bases between them. The CDR3 extends over 16 amino acids. The germline V gene has CDR1 SGHRS and CDR2 YFSETQ. CDR3 protein: CASSLDPGTGANVLTF. The CDR3 DNA reads as TGCGCCAGCAGCTTGGATCCGGGTACGGGGGCCAACGTCCTGACTTTC.

This rearrangement joins TRBV5-6 to TRBJ1-1, with 9 bases matching TRBD1. The CDR3 sequence is 15 residues long. Germline assignment: CDR1 SGHDT and CDR2 YYEEEE. Trimming at V came to 3 bases and at J to 0 bases, leaving 3 bases not matched to a gene. CDR3 loop: CASSWGQGMNTEAFF. The CDR3 DNA sequence: TGTGCCAGCAGCTGGGGACAGGGCATGAACACTGAAGCTTTCTTT.

The V call is TRBV27, the J call TRBJ2-2; D gene ambiguous. This CDR3 spans 15 amino acids. With 1 base removed from V and 0 bases from J, the gap between germline ends came to 6 bases. Germline V lookup: CDR1 MNHEY, CDR2 SMNVEV (reference sequence). CDR3 nucleotide sequence: TGTGCCAGCAGTTTATGGGCAACGAACACCGGGGAGCTGTTTTTT. It specifies CASSLWATNTGELFF.

This chain uses TRBV28 with TRBJ1-4; 10 bases align to TRBD1. The CDR3 is 16 residues long. Germline V lookup: CDR1 MDHEN, CDR2 SYDVKM. Germline trimming cut 2 bases from V and 7 bases from J; bases unmatched to any gene: 7. CDR3 sequence (DNA): TGTGCCAGCAGTTTAGGGACAGGGGTAAGAGGTGAAAAACTGTTTTTT. The encoded protein is CASSLGTGVRGEKLFF.

This chain links TRBV12-3 or TRBV12-4 with TRBJ1-1; D remains unclear. Trimming shortened V by 6 bases and J by 2 bases, and 10 bases separated the two germline ends. This CDR3 region has 13 residues. The CDR3 DNA follows: TGTGCCAGCAGCGCTATCTTAAACACTGAAGCTTTCTTT. Encoded protein: CASSAILNTEAFF.

V and J are TRBV27 and TRBJ2-2; 8 bases are a match to TRBD1. The CDR3 is made up of 15 amino acids. CDR1 and CDR2 (germline): MNHEY, SMNVEV (reference sequence). J lost 7 bases, V lost 4 bases, and 8 bases had no gene match. CDR3 in amino acids: CASSYIQGVIGELFF. CDR3 DNA: TGTGCCAGCAGTTATATACAGGGGGTCATCGGGGAGCTGTTTTTT.

This clone was recorded only once. This chain uses TRBV7-9 with TRBJ1-2; no reliable D call. The CDR3 sequence is 13 residues long. V was shortened by 6 bases and J by 4 bases, with 12 bases between the two germline ends. Germline values: CDR1 SEHNR, CDR2 FQNEAQ (reference sequence). CDR3 region: CASSGSGPYGYTF. The DNA for the CDR3 is TGTGCCAGCAGTGGCAGTGGGCCCTATGGCTACACCTTC.

This chain uses TRBV2 with TRBJ2-7; D is unresolved. V was shortened by 6 bases and J by 0 bases, with 12 bases between the two germline ends. This CDR3 is built from 14 residues. Germline V lookup: CDR1 SNHLY, CDR2 FYNNEI. In DNA, the CDR3 is TGTGCCAGCAGACAAATGTATGGCTCCTACGAGCAGTACTTC. It specifies CASRQMYGSYEQYF.

The genes are TRBV19 and TRBJ2-7, with 9 bases that match TRBD2. Germline V gene data show CDR1 as LNHDA and CDR2 as SQIVND (reference sequence). V lost 5 bases and J lost 3; bases outside the gene matches: 11. The CDR3 is made up of 16 amino acids. In DNA, the CDR3 is TGTGCCAGTAGTCCCCGGGCGGGAGGGCTTAGCTACGAGCAGTACTTC. It is translated as CASSPRAGGLSYEQYF.

The chain carries TRBV19 and TRBJ1-2, with TRBD1 identical over 7 bases. The CDR3 runs 15 residues. Losses at the gene ends were 5 bases for V and 2 bases for J; bases not matched to a gene: 8. The V gene's germline CDR1 is LNHDA and CDR2 SQIVND (reference sequence). CDR3 protein: CASSSPTGDNYGYTF. The CDR3 DNA is TGTGCCAGTAGTTCTCCCACAGGGGACAACTATGGCTACACCTTC.

V gene TRBV28 combines with J gene TRBJ1-6, with TRBD1 matching 8 bases. CDR1 MDHEN and CDR2 SYDVKM come from the germline V gene. This CDR3 spans 14 amino acids. The V and J ends lost 6 bases and 9 bases, in that order; junction bases with no gene match: 7. The CDR3: CASSRTGGSSPLHF. DNA of the CDR3: TGTGCCAGCAGCCGAACAGGGGGAAGTTCACCCCTCCACTTT.

This clone has a handful of counts. The gene calls are TRBV28 and TRBJ1-2, with TRBD1 identical over 10 bases. The CDR3 has 16 amino acids. Germline CDR1 and CDR2: MDHEN and SYDVKM. Germline trimming cut 6 bases from V and 5 bases from J; bases unmatched to any gene: 12. The CDR3 region is CASSPLRQGARYGYTF. The CDR3 nucleotides are TGTGCCAGCAGCCCATTAAGACAGGGGGCCCGGTATGGCTACACCTTC.

V is TRBV29-1 and J is TRBJ2-7; 8 bases match TRBD2. The CDR3 has 13 amino acids. The V gene's germline CDR1 is SQVTM and CDR2 ANQGSEA. V was clipped by 2 bases and J by 2 bases; unmatched bases: 2. The CDR3 DNA reads as TGCAGCGTTGAACGGGAGGGCCCCTACGAGCAGTACTTC. Its protein is CSVEREGPYEQYF.